This T cell receptor beta chain was documented in a study of control samples from healthy donors and cancer patients (dated by TCRdb to 2019 to 2021). The protocol used for the library was the immunoSEQ multiplex PCR assay. Held by TCRdb, this immuneACCESS table contains in-frame sequences only and omits some clones. Under half of the omission traces to an unresolved V gene where checked; the cause of the rest is unknown. The sample contains tens of thousands of clones, around 85% of them found a single time. The ten largest clones represent around 35% of the sample. About this clone: What antigen it recognizes has not been identified. The record has no base qualities; no much larger clone is one base away.

For CDR1 and CDR2, the germline V gene (reference sequence) lists LGHDT and YNNKEL. The trim is 1 base for V and 3 bases for J, with a gap of 10 bases between the germline ends. Taken from cysteine to phenylalanine, the CDR3 has 14 residues. Just CDR3 DNA is preserved here, 42 bases in frame from base 1. Material for sequencing was PBMCs. The sequence is built from TRBV3-1 (or the pseudogene TRBV3-2) and TRBJ2-7, and possibly TRBD1, on 5 matching bases. This sequence was found in a man between 65 and 80 years old with lung cancer. The CDR3 region: CASSQAGQHYEQYF. At the DNA level, the sequence is TGTGCCAGCAGCCAAGCTGGACAACACTACGAGCAGTACTTC.